A selection of T cell receptor beta chains follows, all from one sample in a study of T-cell reconstitution after alpha-beta-depleted transplantation in children. MiXCR, applied by TCRdb to the PCR reads, yields one record per CDR3 protein. The sample lists approximately 270,000 distinct CDR3 sequences, more than 20% occurring once. The material was PBMCs, mostly from graft donor cells, obtained 360 days after TCRalphabeta/CD19-depleted stem cell transplant. The receptor set was obtained from a female patient between 2 and 15 years old who had a stem cell transplant for congenital amegakaryocytic thrombocytopenia, so the T cells may come from the graft donor. CDR3s include the opening cysteine and the closing phenylalanine or tryptophan. D genes are given only for firm matches. Clone size, where shown, is once, few, many, or a class for clones that have expanded.

clone_size j_call v_call d_call cdr3_nt cdr3_aa
NA TRBJ2-7 TRBV6-5 NA TGTGCCAGCAGTTACAGGCAGGGTTACGAGCAGTACTTC CASSYRQGYEQYF
few TRBJ1-1 TRBV5-1 NA TGCGCCAGCAGGTTTGGGGCAGCGCCTATGGACACTGAAGCTTTCTTT CASRFGAAPMDTEAFF
NA TRBJ1-4 TRBV27 TRBD1 TGTGCCAGCAGTTCTTACAGGGGTCGGGAAAAACTGTTTTTT CASSSYRGREKLFF
NA TRBJ1-1 TRBV11-3 NA TGTGCCAGCAGCTTAGAAACGAACACTGAAGCTTTCTTT CASSLETNTEAFF
few TRBJ2-7 TRBV27 TRBD2 TGTGCCAGCAGTCCCGGACTAGCGGGAGGTTCTCGCGAGCAGTACTTC CASSPGLAGGSREQYF
NA TRBJ2-1 TRBV20-1 NA TGCAGTGCTAGAGAAATCGGGCCTGGAAACTCCTACAATGAGCAGTTCTTC CSAREIGPGNSYNEQFF
NA TRBJ2-7 TRBV11-2 NA TGTGCCAGCAGCTTAGGTCTGGACTTTGAGCGGTACTTC CASSLGLDFERYF
many TRBJ2-7 TRBV29-1 TRBD2 TGCAGCGTTGAACTAGCGGGAGGGTACGAGCAGTACTTC CSVELAGGYEQYF
NA TRBJ1-2 TRBV6-1 TRBD1 TGTGCCAGCAGTCCGTTCTTTGGACAGGGGAGCTATGGCTACACCTTC CASSPFFGQGSYGYTF
NA TRBJ2-2 TRBV2 TRBD1 TGTGCCAGCAGTATAGGACAGGGGGCCGGGGAGCTGTTTTTT CASSIGQGAGELFF
few TRBJ2-7 TRBV10-3 NA TGTGCCATCAGTGATTTTGGCTCCTACGAGCAGTACTTC CAISDFGSYEQYF
few TRBJ2-3 TRBV12-3/TRBV12-4 NA TGTGCCAGCAGTTTAGAGTTTCCTGCCACAGATACGCAGTATTTT CASSLEFPATDTQYF
NA TRBJ2-1 TRBV3-1 NA TGTGCCAGCAGCCCCGTGGGCGCGGGGGCGTCCCAGCAGTTCTTC CASSPVGAGASQQFF
few TRBJ2-3 TRBV5-1 TRBD2 TGCGCCAGCAGCTTTGGACTAGCGGGAGGGTTTTTGGATACGCAGTATTTT CASSFGLAGGFLDTQYF
NA TRBJ2-7 TRBV28 NA TGTGCCAGCAGTTTAGCGGGGATCGACGAGCAGTACTTC CASSLAGIDEQYF
NA TRBJ2-2 TRBV2 NA TGTGCCAGCAGTGCGGAATCCGGGGAGCTGTTTTTT CASSAESGELFF
NA TRBJ2-7 TRBV5-1 TRBD1 TGCGCCAGCAGCTTGTGGCGACAGGGTACCTACGAGCAGTACTTC CASSLWRQGTYEQYF
few TRBJ2-1 TRBV6-2/TRBV6-3 TRBD1 TGTGCCAGCAGTTTCAGGACAGGGCTTTTTGAGCAGTTCTTC CASSFRTGLFEQFF
NA TRBJ2-1 TRBV11-2 NA TGTGCCAGCAGCAACGGGGTTGGGACAAGGTTCTCCTACAATGAGCAGTTCTTC CASSNGVGTRFSYNEQFF
NA TRBJ2-3 TRBV29-1 TRBD2 TGCAGCGTTGGCTCAACTAGCGCCACAGATACGCAGTATTTT CSVGSTSATDTQYF
NA TRBJ2-7 TRBV12-3/TRBV12-4 NA TGTGCCAAGAACGGGACATACTTTGACGAGCAGTACTTC CAKNGTYFDEQYF
few TRBJ1-2 TRBV12-3/TRBV12-4 TRBD1 TGTGCCAGCAACTTAGACAGGGGAATAGGTGGCTACACCTTC CASNLDRGIGGYTF
many TRBJ2-7 TRBV4-1 NA TGCGCCAGCAGCCAACTTCTAGGGGTCTCCTACGAGCAGTACTTC CASSQLLGVSYEQYF
few TRBJ2-7 TRBV7-9 TRBD1 TGTGCCAGCAGCTTAGGTCGACAGGGCGAGCACTTC CASSLGRQGEHF
few TRBJ2-7 TRBV20-1 NA TGCAGTGCTGCCAGGACCTACGAGCAGTACTTC CSAARTYEQYF
many TRBJ2-7 TRBV12-3/TRBV12-4 NA TGTGCCAGCAGTTTAGCGCGTGGGGCGCGCAAGCAGTACTTC CASSLARGARKQYF
NA TRBJ2-5 TRBV19 NA TGTGCCAGTAGTACAAGGGGGGACCAAGAGACCCAGTACTTC CASSTRGDQETQYF
many TRBJ2-7 TRBV7-2 TRBD2 TGTGCCAGCAGCTTAGGGCGGGCTAGCGGATACGAGCAGTACTTC CASSLGRASGYEQYF
NA TRBJ2-3 TRBV5-5 NA TGTGCCAGCAGCCCGCAGAAGGGGGATACGCAGTATTTT CASSPQKGDTQYF
few TRBJ1-5 TRBV6-5 NA TGTGCCAGCAGTTACGCCGGGAGGGCTCAGCCCCAGCATTTT CASSYAGRAQPQHF
few TRBJ1-5 TRBV28 NA TGTGCCAGCAGTTTCGGACATACCAATCAGCCCCAGCATTTT CASSFGHTNQPQHF